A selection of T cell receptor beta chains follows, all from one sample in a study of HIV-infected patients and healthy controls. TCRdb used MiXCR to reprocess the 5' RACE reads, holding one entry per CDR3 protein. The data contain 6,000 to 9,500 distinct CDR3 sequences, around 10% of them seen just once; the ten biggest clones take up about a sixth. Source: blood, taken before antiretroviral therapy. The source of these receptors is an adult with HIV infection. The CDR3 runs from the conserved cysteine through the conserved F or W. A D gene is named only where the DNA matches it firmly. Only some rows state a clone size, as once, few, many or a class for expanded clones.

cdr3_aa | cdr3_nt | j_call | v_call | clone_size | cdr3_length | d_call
CASNTGTGVYNEQFF | TGTGCCAGCAATACCGGGACAGGGGTTTACAATGAGCAGTTCTTC | TRBJ2-1 | TRBV27 | once | 15 | TRBD1
CASSAGFGDYGYTF | TGTGCCAGCAGTGCAGGGTTCGGAGACTATGGCTACACCTTC | TRBJ1-2 | TRBV5-5 | many | 14 | NA
CASRDSTDTQYF | TGTGCCAGCAGGGACTCCACAGATACGCAGTATTTT | TRBJ2-3 | TRBV6-5 | medium-sized | 12 | NA
CASSQDQDTQYF | TGTGCCAGCAGCCAAGATCAAGATACGCAGTATTTT | TRBJ2-3 | TRBV4-2 | NA | 12 | NA
CASSPRDRDNEQFF | TGTGCCAGCAGTCCGAGGGACAGGGATAATGAGCAGTTCTTC | TRBJ2-1 | TRBV27 | many | 14 | TRBD1
CASSPGRNTYEQYF | TGTGCCAGCAGCCCTGGACGGAATACCTACGAGCAGTACTTC | TRBJ2-7 | TRBV3-1 | many | 14 | NA
CASSLRSPPNNEQFF | TGTGCCAGCAGTTTGAGAAGTCCACCTAACAATGAGCAGTTCTTC | TRBJ2-1 | TRBV12-3/TRBV12-4 | medium-sized | 15 | NA
CSAIRTSGGADEQFF | TGCAGTGCAATTCGGACTAGCGGGGGGGCAGATGAGCAGTTCTTC | TRBJ2-1 | TRBV20-1 | medium-sized | 15 | TRBD2
CASSLLRSNEQFF | TGTGCCAGCAGCTTATTAAGGAGCAATGAGCAGTTCTTC | TRBJ2-1 | TRBV11-2 | few | 13 | NA
CASSLGRSTGNTEAFF | TGTGCCAGCAGTTTGGGGAGGTCCACAGGGAACACTGAAGCTTTCTTT | TRBJ1-1 | TRBV6-2/TRBV6-3 | medium-sized | 16 | NA
CSARTGAYEQYF | TGCAGTGCTCGGACAGGGGCCTACGAGCAGTACTTC | TRBJ2-7 | TRBV20-1 | many | 12 | TRBD1
CASSRDTSLAGVSVQYF | TGTGCCAGCAGCAGGGACACTTCACTAGCGGGAGTCTCGGTGCAGTACTTC | TRBJ2-7 | TRBV7-9 | medium-sized | 17 | TRBD2
CAWKGDRGPYEQYF | TGTGCCTGGAAGGGGGACAGGGGACCCTACGAGCAGTACTTC | TRBJ2-7 | TRBV30 | many | 14 | TRBD1
CASRPPGDSSGANVLTF | TGTGCCAGCAGGCCCCCGGGGGACAGCTCTGGGGCCAACGTCCTGACTTTC | TRBJ2-6 | TRBV28 | many | 17 | NA
CASSPLTGAYEQYF | TGTGCCAGCAGCCCTCTGACAGGGGCCTACGAGCAGTACTTC | TRBJ2-7 | TRBV7-6 | many | 14 | TRBD1
CSVEANTEAFF | TGCAGCGTTGAGGCGAACACTGAAGCTTTCTTT | TRBJ1-1 | TRBV29-1 | medium-sized | 11 | NA
CASSPRTVMNTEAFF | TGTGCCAGCAGCCCCCGGACAGTCATGAACACTGAAGCTTTCTTT | TRBJ1-1 | TRBV5-4 | NA | 15 | NA
CASSQNVPGLFTDTQYF | TGCGCCAGCAGCCAGAACGTACCGGGACTGTTCACAGATACGCAGTATTTT | TRBJ2-3 | TRBV4-1 | medium-sized | 17 | NA
CASRGLGTYEQYF | TGTGCCTCCAGGGGCTTAGGGACCTACGAGCAGTACTTC | TRBJ2-7 | TRBV10-3 | medium-sized | 13 | NA
CSARDGTIPTNEQFF | TGCAGTGCTAGAGATGGGACTATACCGACGAATGAGCAGTTCTTC | TRBJ2-1 | TRBV20-1 | many | 15 | TRBD2
CASSFQQVNTEAFF | TGTGCCAGCAGCTTCCAACAGGTGAACACTGAAGCTTTCTTT | TRBJ1-1 | TRBV5-4 | many | 14 | NA
CASSRRSSGYSYEQYF | TGTGCCAGCAGCCGGAGGTCTAGCGGGTATTCCTACGAGCAGTACTTC | TRBJ2-7 | TRBV7-2 | medium-sized | 16 | TRBD2
CSVVGPNYGYTF | TGCAGCGTTGTAGGGCCCAACTATGGCTACACCTTC | TRBJ1-2 | TRBV29-1 | NA | 12 | NA
CSATDYYNEQFF | TGCAGTGCTACCGATTACTACAATGAGCAGTTCTTC | TRBJ2-1 | TRBV20-1 | medium-sized | 12 | NA
CAEGQETQYF | TGTGCGGAAGGGCAAGAGACCCAGTACTTC | TRBJ2-5 | TRBV7-9 | medium-sized | 10 | NA
CVSSRDSSSYEQYF | TGTGTCAGCAGCCGGGACTCGAGCTCCTACGAGCAGTACTTC | TRBJ2-7 | TRBV11-1 | many | 14 | NA
CASSLTGEEGYTF | TGTGCCAGCAGCCTTACAGGGGAGGAGGGCTACACCTTC | TRBJ1-2 | TRBV12-3/TRBV12-4 | many | 13 | TRBD1
CASSEIGSGKTQYF | TGTGCCAGCAGTGAAATTGGCAGCGGGAAGACCCAGTACTTC | TRBJ2-5 | TRBV2 | medium-sized | 14 | TRBD2
CASSFQGYEQYF | TGTGCCAGCAGCTTTCAGGGCTACGAGCAGTACTTC | TRBJ2-7 | TRBV11-2 | medium-sized | 12 | NA
CASSFPPPYNEQFF | TGTGCCAGCAGCTTTCCCCCCCCATACAATGAGCAGTTCTTC | TRBJ2-1 | TRBV7-2 | many | 14 | NA
CASSSQGAHEQYF | TGTGCCAGCAGCTCCCAGGGGGCCCACGAGCAGTACTTC | TRBJ2-7 | TRBV7-3 | many | 13 | TRBD1
CASTPSDRDYEQYF | TGTGCCAGCACCCCCTCCGACAGGGACTACGAGCAGTACTTC | TRBJ2-7 | TRBV12-3/TRBV12-4 | medium-sized | 14 | TRBD1
CASSFRGRTYTDTQYF | TGTGCCAGCAGTTTCAGGGGACGGACCTACACAGATACGCAGTATTTT | TRBJ2-3 | TRBV27 | medium-sized | 16 | NA
CASSHDYNEQFF | TGCGCCAGCAGCCATGATTACAATGAGCAGTTCTTC | TRBJ2-1 | TRBV4-1 | medium-sized | 12 | NA
CASSEGSLGGETQYF | TGTGCCAGCAGTGAAGGCTCGTTGGGGGGAGAGACCCAGTACTTC | TRBJ2-5 | TRBV2 | medium-sized | 15 | NA
CASSFTTGSFSGQPQHF | TGTGCCAGCAGTTTTACAACAGGGTCGTTCTCCGGGCAGCCCCAGCATTTT | TRBJ1-5 | TRBV27 | medium-sized | 17 | NA
CASSPPFAGGADTQYF | TGCGCCAGCAGCCCCCCCTTTGCGGGAGGCGCAGATACGCAGTATTTT | TRBJ2-3 | TRBV5-1 | few | 16 | TRBD2
CASSLRRGASYEQYF | TGTGCCAGCTCACTTAGAAGGGGGGCGTCCTACGAGCAGTACTTC | TRBJ2-7 | TRBV18 | many | 15 | NA
CAWSLDQETQYF | TGTGCCTGGAGTCTGGACCAAGAGACCCAGTACTTC | TRBJ2-5 | TRBV30 | many | 12 | NA
CAISDRTGANEQFF | TGTGCCATCAGTGATCGGACAGGGGCCAATGAGCAGTTCTTC | TRBJ2-1 | TRBV10-3 | NA | 14 | TRBD1
CASSSPGTSEYF | TGTGCCAGCAGCTCGCCCGGGACTAGCGAGTACTTC | TRBJ2-7 | TRBV6-2/TRBV6-3 | NA | 12 | TRBD2
CASKFTGELFF | TGTGCCAGCAAATTCACCGGGGAGCTGTTTTTT | TRBJ2-2 | TRBV12-3/TRBV12-4 | many | 11 | NA
CAWRGRSDEQFF | TGTGCCTGGCGCGGGAGGAGTGATGAGCAGTTCTTC | TRBJ2-1 | TRBV30 | many | 12 | TRBD2